These 18 T cell receptor beta chains were all obtained from the same sample, sequenced in a study of beta chain features in type 1 diabetes. Their antigens remain unidentified. Expressed TCRB transcripts got sequenced, as all isolated RNA was reverse transcribed. The data were produced by immunoSEQ multiplex PCR, yet TCRdb's version contains in-frame clones alone and is incomplete. The sample records about 160,000 clones, 8% to 8.5% being singletons. Whole-study findings and limits: All four CD4+ subsets of Type 1 diabetes patients contained TCRB CDR3s that were moderately but significantly shorter.

The sequenced sample was central memory CD4+ T cells from blood. These receptors originate from a young woman with type 1 diabetes.

This clone came up a few times. This chain uses TRBV7-2 with TRBJ2-2; D uncertain. The CDR3 extends over 13 amino acids. Germline-derived CDR1 and CDR2 are SGHTA and FQGNSA. Trimming left V 0 bases short and J 6 bases short, with 5 bases between. The CDR3 is CASSLARAGELFF. The CDR3 nucleotides read TGTGCCAGCAGCTTAGCTAGAGCCGGGGAGCTGTTTTTT.

This clone turned up a few times. The V gene is TRBV11-2, the J gene TRBJ2-3; 9 bases are a match to TRBD2. The J segment lost 2 bases and the V segment lost 1 base, leaving 7 bases of the junction unmatched. Germline assignment: CDR1 SGHAT and CDR2 FQNNGV. This CDR3 has 17 residues. The CDR3 coding sequence is TGTGCCAGCAGCTTAGGCATAGCGGGGGTCCACACAGATACGCAGTATTTT. Protein product: CASSLGIAGVHTDTQYF.

The chain employs TRBV18 and TRBJ1-1; D not certain. Germline V gene data show CDR1 as KGHSH and CDR2 as LQKENI. The V end was cut by 3 bases, the J end by 8 bases, with 13 bases between. The CDR3 has 13 amino acids. The CDR3 DNA reads as TGTGCCAGCTCACCCTCCCCCCTAGCCGAAGCTTTCTTT. It translates to CASSPSPLAEAFF.

The chain links TRBV6-5 to TRBJ2-3; D gene unclear. Germline V gene lookup returns CDR1 MNHEY and CDR2 SVGAGI. The germline V and J ends were trimmed by 0 bases and 0 bases, with 10 bases remaining between them. CDR3 length equals 16 residues. CDR3 sequence reads: CASSYSKRWSTDTQYF. CDR3 nucleotide sequence: TGTGCCAGCAGTTACTCGAAGAGGTGGAGCACAGATACGCAGTATTTT.

This clone appeared many times. The chain uses TRBV15 and TRBJ2-7, with a tentative D call TRBD2 (5 bases). Germline assignment: CDR1 LNHNV and CDR2 YYDKDF (reference sequence). V lost 0 bases, J lost 7 bases, and 10 bases lay in between. The CDR3 loop spans 13 amino acids. The DNA for the CDR3 is TGTGCCACCAGCAGAGATTCGCTAGCAGAGCAGTACTTC. Translating gives CATSRDSLAEQYF.

The chain is built from TRBV10-3 and TRBJ2-5, with D perhaps TRBD2 (6 bases). The V gene lost 10 bases and the J gene lost 1 base, with 7 bases spanning the gap. This CDR3 spans 11 amino acids. Germline CDR1 ENHRY, CDR2 SYGVKD. The CDR3 region has the DNA TGTGCCAGCGGGGTCCAAGAGACCCAGTACTTC. Residues: CASGVQETQYF.

This clone was observed a handful of times. CDR3 sequence: CASSLAHYGLHF. DNA for the CDR3: TGTGCCAGCAGCTTAGCCCACTACGGCCTCCACTTT. The V and J genes are TRBV7-2 and TRBJ1-6, with D unclear. The V gene's germline CDR1 is SGHTA and CDR2 FQGNSA. The CDR3 covers 12 residues. The V end was cut by 0 bases, the J end by 15 bases, with 9 bases between.

This clone was detected a few times. This chain connects TRBV13 to TRBJ2-3; 11 bases are shared with TRBD2. The germline V gene has CDR1 PRHDT and CDR2 FYEKMQ (reference sequence). This CDR3 comprises 16 residues. V was pared by 5 bases and J by 3 bases, with 7 bases of the junction left unmatched. CDR3 amino acids: CASSPRLAGKTDTQYF. In DNA, the CDR3 is TGTGCCAGCAGCCCGCGACTAGCGGGGAAGACAGATACGCAGTATTTT. Full variable domain (outside the CDR3, taken from reference TRBV13 and TRBJ2-3): AAGVIQSPRHLIKEKRETATLKCYPIPRHDTVYWYQQGPGQDPQFLISFYEKMQSDKGSIPDRFSAQQFSDYHSELNMSSLELGDSALYFCASSPRLAGKTDTQYFGPGTRLTVL.

This clone was seen only a few times. CDR3 sequence: CASSSWGQGNSPLHF. The CDR3 bases are TGTGCCAGCAGCTCTTGGGGACAGGGAAACTCACCCCTCCACTTT. J is TRBJ1-6 and V is TRBV7-2, with 9 bases lining up with TRBD1. The J segment lost 10 bases and the V segment lost 4 bases, leaving 8 bases of the junction unmatched. This CDR3 comprises 15 residues. Germline V lookup: CDR1 SGHTA, CDR2 FQGNSA.

CDR3 loop: CASSPRTGGWTQYF. CDR3 DNA sequence: TGTGCCAGCAGTCCGAGGACAGGGGGCTGGACCCAGTACTTC. The chain carries TRBV27 and TRBJ2-5, with TRBD1 matching 11 bases. The CDR3 is 14 amino acids. Trimming removed 5 bases from V and 7 bases from J; junction bases left unmatched: 6. Germline V gene lookup returns CDR1 MNHEY and CDR2 SMNVEV (reference sequence).

This chain links TRBV14 with TRBJ2-1; the D gene is possibly TRBD2 (6 bases). Germline loops: CDR1 SGHDN, CDR2 FVKESK. The V end lost 3 bases, the J end lost 7 bases, and 13 bases lay between the germline ends. CDR3 length: 14 amino acids. CDR3 in amino acids: CASSQTLAGNEQFF. In DNA, the CDR3 is TGTGCCAGCAGCCAGACGTTGGCGGGAAATGAGCAGTTCTTC.

This clone has only a few counts. The chain has TRBV18 and TRBJ2-7; 8 bases line up with TRBD1. This CDR3 contains 17 residues. Germline V lookup: CDR1 KGHSH, CDR2 LQKENI. V was clipped by 3 bases and J by 2 bases; unmatched bases: 12. CDR3 nucleotides: TGTGCCAGCTCACCCACCTCCGGGACAGGTTTAACCTACGAGCAGTACTTC. Encoded protein: CASSPTSGTGLTYEQYF.

The chain employs TRBV18 and TRBJ2-6; D unclear. Germline values: CDR1 KGHSH, CDR2 LQKENI. Trimming removed 0 bases from V and 3 bases from J, with 3 bases in between. CDR3 size: 14 residues. The CDR3 sequence is CASSPPLGANVLTF. The CDR3 DNA reads TGTGCCAGCTCACCACCCCTTGGGGCCAACGTCCTGACTTTC. The complete variable domain, with remaining parts taken from reference TRBV18 and TRBJ2-6, reads NAGVMQNPRHLVRRRGQEARLRCSPMKGHSHVYWYRQLPEEGLKFMVYLQKENIIDESGMPKERFSAEFPKEGPSILRIQQVVRGDSAAYFCASSPPLGANVLTFGAGSRLTVL.

The V call is TRBV29-1, the J call TRBJ1-1; no definite D call. The CDR3 runs to 12 residues. Germline CDR1 reads SQVTM; CDR2 reads ANQGSEA. V lost 5 bases to trimming and J lost 11 bases, with 18 bases between them. The CDR3 nucleotides are TGCAGCGTTACCCAAAGCGGACTTGGGGCTTTCTTT. Protein product: CSVTQSGLGAFF.

This chain links TRBV7-2 with TRBJ2-3; TRBD2 aligns across 7 bases. Germline V gene sequence: CDR1 SGHTA, CDR2 FQGNSA. The V and J ends lost 5 bases and 1 base, in that order; junction bases with no gene match: 12. The length of the CDR3 is 17 residues. In nucleotides, the CDR3 is TGTGCCAGCAGCCCCCTATGGGCGGGAGAGGGCACAGATACGCAGTATTTT. It specifies CASSPLWAGEGTDTQYF.

A few counts support this clone. The chain is built from TRBV7-9 and TRBJ2-7; 7 bases line up with TRBD1. Germline trimming cut 8 bases from V and 4 bases from J; bases unmatched to any gene: 8. Germline CDR1 is SEHNR and CDR2 is FQNEAQ (reference sequence). The CDR3 extends over 13 amino acids. The CDR3 DNA is TGTGCCAGCGGTAAGGGGGCCCAGTACGAGCAGTACTTC. Translating gives CASGKGAQYEQYF.

Of note for this clone: One end of the junction does not line up with germline, which may come from a read error. The chain uses TRBV7-7 and TRBJ1-5; 7 positions match TRBD1. This CDR3 region has 13 residues. From germline, CDR1 is SSHAT and CDR2 FNYEAQ (reference sequence). CDR3 nucleotide sequence: TGTGCTAGCAGCCAGGCGACAGGGCAGCCCCAGCATTTT. It specifies CASSQATGQPQHF.

This clone turned up a few times. The genes are TRBV29-1 and TRBJ2-5; possible D gene TRBD2, 7 bases. Germline V gene data show CDR1 as SQVTM and CDR2 as ANQGSEA. Trimming took off 7 bases at V and 2 bases at J, with 11 bases between the two ends. This CDR3 contains 12 residues. CDR3 nucleotide sequence: TGCAGCGGGGGGGGCAGTCAAGAGACCCAGTACTTC. This encodes CSGGGSQETQYF.